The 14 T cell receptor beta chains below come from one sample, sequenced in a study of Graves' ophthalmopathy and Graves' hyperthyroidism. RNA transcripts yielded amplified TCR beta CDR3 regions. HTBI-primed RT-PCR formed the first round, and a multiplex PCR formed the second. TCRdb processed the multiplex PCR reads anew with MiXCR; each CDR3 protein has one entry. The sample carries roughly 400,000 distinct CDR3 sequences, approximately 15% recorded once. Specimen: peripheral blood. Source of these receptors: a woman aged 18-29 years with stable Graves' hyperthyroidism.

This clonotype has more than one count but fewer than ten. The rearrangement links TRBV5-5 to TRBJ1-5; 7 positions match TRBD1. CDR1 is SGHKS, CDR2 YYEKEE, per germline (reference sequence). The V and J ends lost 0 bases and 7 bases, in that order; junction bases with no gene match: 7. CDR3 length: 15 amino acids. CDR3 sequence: CASSLASEGAQPQHF. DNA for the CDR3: TGTGCCAGCAGCTTGGCCTCGGAGGGGGCCCAGCCCCAGCATTTT.

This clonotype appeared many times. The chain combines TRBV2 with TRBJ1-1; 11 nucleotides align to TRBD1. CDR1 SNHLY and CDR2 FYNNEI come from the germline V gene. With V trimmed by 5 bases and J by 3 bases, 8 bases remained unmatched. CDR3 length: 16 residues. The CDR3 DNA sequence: TGTGCCAGCAGTAGGGGGGACAGGGGGTTGGACACTGAAGCTTTCTTT. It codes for CASSRGDRGLDTEAFF.

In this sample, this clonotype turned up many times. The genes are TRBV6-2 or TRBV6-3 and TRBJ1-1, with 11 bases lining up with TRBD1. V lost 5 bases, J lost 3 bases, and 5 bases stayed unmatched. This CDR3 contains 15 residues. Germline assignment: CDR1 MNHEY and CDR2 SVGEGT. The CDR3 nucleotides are TGTGCCAGCAGTCCCGGACAGGGGGCCCACACTGAAGCTTTCTTT. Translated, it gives CASSPGQGAHTEAFF.

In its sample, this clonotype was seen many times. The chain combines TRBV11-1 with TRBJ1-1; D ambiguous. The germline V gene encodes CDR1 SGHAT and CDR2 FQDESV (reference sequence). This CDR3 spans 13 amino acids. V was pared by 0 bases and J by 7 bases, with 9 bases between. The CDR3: CASSLAGTDEAFF. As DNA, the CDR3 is TGTGCCAGCAGCTTAGCTGGAACTGATGAAGCTTTCTTT. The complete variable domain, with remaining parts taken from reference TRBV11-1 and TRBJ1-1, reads EAEVAQSPRYKITEKSQAVAFWCDPISGHATLYWYRQILGQGPELLVQFQDESVVDDSQLPKDRFSAERLKGVDSTLKIQPAELGDSAMYLCASSLAGTDEAFFGQGTRLTVV.

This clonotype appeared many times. The CDR3 loop is CASRGTTHGYTF. CDR3 coding DNA: TGTGCCAGCAGGGGGACTACCCATGGCTACACCTTC. The V gene is TRBV2, the J gene TRBJ1-2; TRBD1 might be the D (5 bases). V shed 6 bases and J shed 6 bases, with 11 bases lying between them. CDR3 size: 12 residues. Germline V gene sequence: CDR1 SNHLY, CDR2 FYNNEI.

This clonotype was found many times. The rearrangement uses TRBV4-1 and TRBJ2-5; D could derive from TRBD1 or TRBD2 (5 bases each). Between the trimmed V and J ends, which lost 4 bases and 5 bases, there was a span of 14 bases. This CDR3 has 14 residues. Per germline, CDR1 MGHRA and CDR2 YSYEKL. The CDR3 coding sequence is TGCGCCAGCAGCCCGGGGACGCAGAGGGAGACCCAGTACTTC. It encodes CASSPGTQRETQYF.

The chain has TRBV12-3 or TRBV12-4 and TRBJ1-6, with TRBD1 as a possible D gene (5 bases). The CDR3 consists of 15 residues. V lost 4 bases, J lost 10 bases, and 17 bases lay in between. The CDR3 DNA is TGTGCCAGCAGTTCTCAGGGACGGCGGAGCTCACCCCTCCACTTT. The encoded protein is CASSSQGRRSSPLHF.

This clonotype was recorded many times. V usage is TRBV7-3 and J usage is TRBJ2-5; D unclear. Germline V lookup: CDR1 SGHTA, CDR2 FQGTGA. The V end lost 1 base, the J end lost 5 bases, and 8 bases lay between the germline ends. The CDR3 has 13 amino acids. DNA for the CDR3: TGTGCCAGCAGCTTAAGTGGGCACGAGACCCAGTACTTC. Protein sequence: CASSLSGHETQYF.

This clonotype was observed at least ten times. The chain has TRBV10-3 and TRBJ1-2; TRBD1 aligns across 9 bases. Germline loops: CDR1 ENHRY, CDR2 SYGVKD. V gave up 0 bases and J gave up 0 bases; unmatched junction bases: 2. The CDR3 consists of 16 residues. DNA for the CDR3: TGTGCCATCAGTGAGTCCGGGACAGGGACTAACTATGGCTACACCTTC. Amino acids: CAISESGTGTNYGYTF.

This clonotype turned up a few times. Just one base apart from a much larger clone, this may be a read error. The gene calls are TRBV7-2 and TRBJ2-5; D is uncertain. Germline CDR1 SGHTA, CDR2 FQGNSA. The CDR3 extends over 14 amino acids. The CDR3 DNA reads TGTGCCAGCGGCTTAGAAGTGAGTCAAGAGACCCAGTACTTC. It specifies CASGLEVSQETQYF.

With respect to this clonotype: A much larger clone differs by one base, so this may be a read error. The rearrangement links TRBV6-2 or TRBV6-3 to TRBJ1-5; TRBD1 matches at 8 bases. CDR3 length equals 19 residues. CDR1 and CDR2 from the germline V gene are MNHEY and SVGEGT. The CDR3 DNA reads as TGTGCCAGCACTTACTCCTCGGACAGGGAGGCACCAACCGATCAGCCCCAGCATTTT. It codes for CASTYSSDREAPTDQPQHF.

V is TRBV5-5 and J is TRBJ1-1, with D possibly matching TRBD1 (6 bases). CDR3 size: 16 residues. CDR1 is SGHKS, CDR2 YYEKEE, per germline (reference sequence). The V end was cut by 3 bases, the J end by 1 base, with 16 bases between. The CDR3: CASSYRDTRGNTEAFF. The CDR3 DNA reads TGTGCCAGCAGCTATCGGGACACCCGTGGGAACACTGAAGCTTTCTTT.

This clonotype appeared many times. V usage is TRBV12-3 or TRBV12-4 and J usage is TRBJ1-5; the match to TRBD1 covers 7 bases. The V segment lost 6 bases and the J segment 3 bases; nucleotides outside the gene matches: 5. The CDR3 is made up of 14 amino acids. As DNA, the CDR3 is TGTGCCAGCAGGCGACAGGGCCCCAATCAGCCCCAGCATTTT. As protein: CASRRQGPNQPQHF.

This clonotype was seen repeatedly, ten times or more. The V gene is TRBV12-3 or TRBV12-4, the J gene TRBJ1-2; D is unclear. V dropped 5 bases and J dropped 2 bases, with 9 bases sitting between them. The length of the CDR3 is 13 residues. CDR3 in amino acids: CASSRAPNYGYTF. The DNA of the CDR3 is TGTGCCAGCAGTCGGGCCCCCAACTATGGCTACACCTTC.